This TCR beta chain was recovered during a study of T-cell reconstitution after alpha-beta-depleted transplantation in children (dated by TCRdb to 2016 to 2017). With respect to the entire study: The study quantitatively tracked T-cell immune reconstitution after TCRalphabeta/CD19-depleted allogeneic hematopoietic cell transplantation in children using TCR repertoire profiling.

This specimen's treatment or condition label, interpreted: allogeneic hematopoietic cell transplantation with graft depleted of TCRalphabeta T cells and CD19 B cells. The children who served as transplant recipients had been given grafts of TCRalphabeta/CD19-depleted allogeneic hematopoietic cells. V drops 7 bases and J drops 6 bases, leaving 15 bases in between. Including the terminal cysteine and phenylalanine, the CDR3 comprises 13 residues. CDR3 DNA only is kept here, 39 bases in frame from base 1. Based on the germline V gene, the CDR1 and CDR2 sequences are MNHEY and SVGEGT. Receptors were amplified or captured by PCR. The run used an Illumina HiSeq 2500. TCR libraries were prepared with molecular barcoding, using unique molecular identifiers to normalize TCRbeta repertoire quantification. In TCRdb, the public reads were trimmed at Q25 with fastp and aligned with MiXCR, with productive beta chains retained. Entries are consolidated by CDR3 protein sequence, retaining the most common genes and DNA. The sample has about 210,000 distinct CDR3 sequences on record, about 15% of them singletons. Of the sample, about two fifths falls within the top ten clones.

Study-wide conclusions, independent of this receptor: About two months after transplant, the apparently early recovery of alphabetaT-cell counts reportedly depended on just several hundred clones that had expanded rapidly and came from non-depleted graft cells. Over the following months the frequencies of hyperexpanded clones went down, and after one year T-cell counts and TCRbeta diversity were mostly credited to newly produced T cells. In some patients, high TCRbeta diversity at day 60 was attributed to recipient T cells and intrathymic progenitors that had survived conditioning.

This clonotype has only a few counts. Its antigen is unknown. Base quality data are lacking; no much larger clone is found one base away. This receptor was identified in a male patient aged 2-15 years who had a stem cell transplant for acute lymphoblastic leukemia, so the T cells may come from the graft donor. The source was PBMCs, mostly from graft donor cells, collected 360 days after TCRalphabeta/CD19-depleted stem cell transplant. The chain uses TRBV6-2 or TRBV6-3 and TRBJ1-2, with an unclear D gene assignment. The DNA sequence is TGTGCCAGCACCAACCCCGGTTCGAATGGCTACACCTTC. Translation gives CASTNPGSNGYTF.